The rows below give T cell receptor beta chains drawn from one sample of a study of blood T cell repertoires in COVID-19. Produced via immunoSEQ multiplex PCR; TCRdb's table is partial and in-frame only. This table has some 150,000 clones, approximately 90% appearing once. Sequenced: peripheral blood. These receptors came from a man aged 55-75 years with active or convalescent COVID-19. Each CDR3 is given without its conserved first and last residue. The order of the fields is V gene, CDR3 protein.

v_gene: TRBV5-1
CDR3aa: ASSPQGAPSNIQY

v_gene: TRBV18
CDR3aa: ASSPPEANSPLH

v_gene: TRBV11-2
CDR3aa: ASSPRTVSYEQY

v_gene: TRBV5-5
CDR3aa: ASTPASGDYGYT

v_gene: TRBV23-1
CDR3aa: ASSRVKDRVSTDTQY

v_gene: TRBV19
CDR3aa: ASSYNTGGPGELF

v_gene: TRBV4-3
CDR3aa: ASSNYEAGSGEKLF

v_gene: TRBV6-2/TRBV6-3
CDR3aa: ASSYEEGPPYEQY

v_gene: TRBV6-5
CDR3aa: ASSPSGSTDTQY

v_gene: TRBV18
CDR3aa: ASSPENQEETQY

v_gene: TRBV28
CDR3aa: ASSFPERTGWGRPF

v_gene: TRBV7-2
CDR3aa: ASSLRLAGPYEQY

v_gene: TRBV19
CDR3aa: ASSKDRGRFGETQY

v_gene: TRBV19
CDR3aa: ASSVSGRGADTQY

v_gene: TRBV9
CDR3aa: ASSVGSTRGPQH

v_gene: TRBV29-1
CDR3aa: SVRGGGQGRGYT

v_gene: TRBV27
CDR3aa: ASRNRGEQY

v_gene: TRBV9
CDR3aa: ASSVDSGLYNEQF

v_gene: TRBV4-3
CDR3aa: ASSQDKAGMSSYNSPLH

v_gene: TRBV24-1
CDR3aa: ATSGGGGSYNEQF

v_gene: TRBV18
CDR3aa: ASQLVAGSPDTQY

v_gene: TRBV19
CDR3aa: ASHLVGEKLF

v_gene: TRBV18
CDR3aa: ASSPMDGGGEKLF

v_gene: TRBV18
CDR3aa: ASSPLTGGGTEAF

v_gene: TRBV10-3
CDR3aa: ASRDRGDTEAF

v_gene: TRBV28
CDR3aa: ASSAVDRAGDEQY

v_gene: TRBV14
CDR3aa: ASSQDQREPETQY

v_gene: TRBV7-2
CDR3aa: ASSLEQGHEQY

v_gene: TRBV27
CDR3aa: ASSSYRFEKLF

v_gene: TRBV11-2
CDR3aa: ASSLLAPGSPLH

v_gene: TRBV2
CDR3aa: ASSEVGNSPLH

v_gene: TRBV11-2
CDR3aa: ASRGTGSTEAF

v_gene: TRBV7-2
CDR3aa: ASSILAASGNEQF

v_gene: TRBV2
CDR3aa: ASRDNRGWHEKLF

v_gene: TRBV30
CDR3aa: AWSDPFPTGESSGNTIY

v_gene: TRBV4-2
CDR3aa: ASSQTPAGEGNTIY

v_gene: TRBV19
CDR3aa: ASSPYIYEQF

v_gene: TRBV27
CDR3aa: ASSPSLNEQF

v_gene: TRBV6-2/TRBV6-3
CDR3aa: ASSSRLAGEQF

v_gene: TRBV5-8
CDR3aa: ASSLPGGETQY

v_gene: TRBV5-1
CDR3aa: ASSPPRTGAGGDTQY

v_gene: TRBV5-5
CDR3aa: ASSLAGANTGELF

v_gene: TRBV7-3
CDR3aa: ASRPSGGTDTQY